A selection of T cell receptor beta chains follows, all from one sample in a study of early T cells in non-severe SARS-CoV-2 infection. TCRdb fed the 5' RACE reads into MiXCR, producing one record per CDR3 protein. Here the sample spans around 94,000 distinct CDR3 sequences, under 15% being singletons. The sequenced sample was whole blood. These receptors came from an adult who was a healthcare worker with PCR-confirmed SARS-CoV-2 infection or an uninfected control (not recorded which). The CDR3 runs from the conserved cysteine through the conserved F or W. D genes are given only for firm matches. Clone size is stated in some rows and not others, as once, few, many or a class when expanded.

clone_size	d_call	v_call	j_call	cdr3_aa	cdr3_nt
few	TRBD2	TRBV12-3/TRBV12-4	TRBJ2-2	CAIRGTSGNSNTGELFF	TGTGCCATACGAGGGACTAGCGGGAACTCGAACACCGGGGAGCTGTTTTTT
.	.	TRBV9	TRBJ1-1	CASSLGDATEAFF	TGTGCCAGCAGTTTGGGGGATGCCACTGAAGCTTTCTTT
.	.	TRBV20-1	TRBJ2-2	CSASRGLDTGELFF	TGCAGTGCTAGTCGGGGGCTGGACACCGGGGAGCTGTTTTTT
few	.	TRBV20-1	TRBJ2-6	CSANGPIGANVLTF	TGCAGTGCTAACGGACCAATTGGGGCCAACGTCCTGACTTTC
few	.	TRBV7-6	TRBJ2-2	CASSYMTTNTGELFF	TGTGCCAGCAGCTATATGACAACCAACACCGGGGAGCTGTTTTTT
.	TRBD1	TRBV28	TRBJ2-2	CASRTGTGDAGELFF	TGTGCCAGCAGGACCGGGACAGGGGACGCCGGGGAGCTGTTTTTT
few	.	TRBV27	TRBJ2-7	CASGETKFYEQYF	TGTGCCAGCGGAGAGACTAAATTCTACGAGCAGTACTTC
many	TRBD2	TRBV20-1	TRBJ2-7	CSASTLQRDRMGRYEQYF	TGCAGTGCTAGCACCCTTCAGCGGGATCGAATGGGGCGGTACGAGCAGTACTTC
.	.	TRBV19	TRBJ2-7	CASSIRDLSSYEQYF	TGTGCCAGTAGTATTCGGGATTTGAGCTCCTACGAGCAGTACTTC
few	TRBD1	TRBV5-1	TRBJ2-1	CASSLSGTGGSYNEQFF	TGCGCCAGCAGCTTATCCGGGACAGGGGGCTCCTACAATGAGCAGTTCTTC
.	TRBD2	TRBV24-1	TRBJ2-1	CATSDLLGTSANEQFF	TGTGCCACCAGTGATTTGCTGGGGACTAGCGCCAATGAGCAGTTCTTC
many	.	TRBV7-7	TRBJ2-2	CASSLDLNTGELFF	TGTGCCAGCAGCTTGGACCTTAACACCGGGGAGCTGTTTTTT
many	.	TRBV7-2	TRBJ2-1	CASSFGQAVYNEQFF	TGTGCCAGCAGTTTCGGACAAGCGGTCTACAATGAGCAGTTCTTC
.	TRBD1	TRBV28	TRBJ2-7	CASRTGAPNEQYF	TGTGCCAGCAGAACAGGGGCCCCCAACGAGCAGTACTTC
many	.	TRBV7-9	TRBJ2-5	CASSSQGETQYF	TGTGCCAGCAGCTCACAGGGAGAGACCCAGTACTTC
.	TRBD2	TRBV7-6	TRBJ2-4	CASSLGGRAKNIQYF	TGTGCCAGCAGCCTGGGAGGGAGGGCCAAAAACATTCAGTACTTC
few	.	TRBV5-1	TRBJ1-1	CASSLRSEGGTEAFF	TGCGCCAGCAGCTTGAGGAGCGAGGGCGGCACTGAAGCTTTCTTT
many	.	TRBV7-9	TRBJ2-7	CASSPSPIYEQYF	TGTGCCAGCAGCCCGAGCCCAATCTACGAGCAGTACTTC
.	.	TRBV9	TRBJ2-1	CASSGGEQFF	TGTGCCAGCAGCGGAGGTGAGCAGTTCTTC
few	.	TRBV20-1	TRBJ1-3	CSVLTFPGNTIYF	TGCAGTGTCCTGACCTTTCCTGGAAACACCATATATTTT
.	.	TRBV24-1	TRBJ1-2	CATSDYRATGYTF	TGTGCCACCAGTGATTACAGGGCGACTGGCTACACCTTC
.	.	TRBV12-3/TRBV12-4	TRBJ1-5	CASSFGGTNQPQHF	TGTGCCAGCAGTTTTGGGGGCACCAATCAGCCCCAGCATTTT
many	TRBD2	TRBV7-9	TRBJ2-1	CASSLAQTGGDEQFF	TGTGCCAGCAGCTTAGCGCAGACGGGAGGTGATGAGCAGTTCTTC
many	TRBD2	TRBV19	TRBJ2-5	CASSVDLAGVVTQYF	TGTGCCAGTTCGGTGGATCTAGCGGGAGTAGTGACCCAGTACTTC
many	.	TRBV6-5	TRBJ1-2	CASSYSGMDRGYTF	TGTGCCAGCAGTTACTCGGGGATGGATCGGGGCTACACCTTC
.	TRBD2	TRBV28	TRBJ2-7	CASSERGRSSEQYF	TGTGCCAGCAGTGAGCGGGGCAGGTCGTCCGAGCAGTACTTC
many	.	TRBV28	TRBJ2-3	CASTPLEEVRDTQYF	TGTGCCAGCACCCCGCTGGAGGAAGTCCGGGATACGCAGTATTTT
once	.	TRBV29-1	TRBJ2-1	CSVANNEQFF	TGCAGCGTTGCCAACAATGAGCAGTTCTTC
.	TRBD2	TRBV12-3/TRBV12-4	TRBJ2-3	CASSWRRSGKGDTQYF	TGTGCCAGCAGTTGGCGGAGGAGCGGGAAGGGAGATACGCAGTATTTT
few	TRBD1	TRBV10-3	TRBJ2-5	CANPGQGAGETQYF	TGTGCCAACCCGGGACAGGGGGCTGGAGAGACCCAGTACTTC
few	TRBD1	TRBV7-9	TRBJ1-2	CASSLSSGQVYGYTF	TGTGCCAGCAGCCTAAGTAGTGGACAGGTCTATGGCTACACCTTC
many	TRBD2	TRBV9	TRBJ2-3	CASSVNLAGDTQYF	TGTGCCAGCAGCGTGAACCTAGCGGGAGATACGCAGTATTTT
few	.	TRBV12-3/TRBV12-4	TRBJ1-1	CASSQGQNTEAFF	TGTGCCAGCAGTCAAGGGCAAAACACTGAAGCTTTCTTT
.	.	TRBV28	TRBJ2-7	CASSPPGDSHEQYF	TGTGCCAGCAGTCCCCCAGGAGACTCCCACGAGCAGTACTTC
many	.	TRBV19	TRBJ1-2	CATGSTKGYTF	TGTGCAACGGGATCGACCAAGGGCTACACCTTC
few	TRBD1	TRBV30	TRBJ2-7	CASSGGGYEQYF	TGTGCCTCCTCAGGGGGCGGGTACGAGCAGTACTTC
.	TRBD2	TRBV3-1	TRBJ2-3	CASSQASGETDTQYF	TGTGCCAGCAGCCAAGCTAGCGGGGAGACAGATACGCAGTATTTT
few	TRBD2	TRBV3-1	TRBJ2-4	CASSHTSGRNIQYF	TGTGCCAGCAGCCATACTAGCGGGAGGAACATTCAGTACTTC
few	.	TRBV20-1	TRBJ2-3	CSARASSSADTQYF	TGCAGTGCTAGAGCTAGCTCCTCGGCAGATACGCAGTATTTT
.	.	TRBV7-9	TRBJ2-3	CARSSERTDTQYF	TGTGCCAGATCTAGCGAGAGGACAGATACGCAGTATTTT
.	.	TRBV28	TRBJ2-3	CATRGAQASTDTQYF	TGTGCTACTCGAGGGGCGCAGGCTAGCACAGATACGCAGTATTTT
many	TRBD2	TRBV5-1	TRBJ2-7	CASSLAGTTSSKSEQYF	TGCGCCAGCAGCTTGGCCGGGACTACGAGCTCCAAAAGCGAGCAGTACTTC
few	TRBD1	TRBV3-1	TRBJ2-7	CASSQLPGQDVEQYF	TGTGCCAGCAGCCAGCTCCCGGGACAGGACGTCGAGCAGTACTTC
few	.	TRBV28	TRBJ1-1	CASSFGRLEAFF	TGTGCCAGCAGTTTTGGTAGGCTGGAAGCTTTCTTT
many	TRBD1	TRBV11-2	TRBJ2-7	CASSLNRGWKDFAYEQYF	TGTGCCAGCAGCTTAAACAGGGGTTGGAAGGACTTTGCCTACGAGCAGTACTTC
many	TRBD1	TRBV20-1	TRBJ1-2	CSARVLDRAANYGYTF	TGCAGTGCTAGAGTTCTCGACAGGGCAGCTAACTATGGCTACACCTTC
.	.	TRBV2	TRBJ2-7	CASSESRYEQYF	TGTGCCAGCAGTGAGTCCCGCTACGAGCAGTACTTC
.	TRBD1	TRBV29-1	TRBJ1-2	CSVRGGTGSYGYTF	TGCAGCGTCAGGGGGGGGACAGGGTCCTATGGCTACACCTTC
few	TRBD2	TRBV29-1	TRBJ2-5	CSVQPGLAYRETQYF	TGCAGCGTTCAACCGGGACTAGCATATCGAGAGACCCAGTACTTC
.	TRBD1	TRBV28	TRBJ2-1	CASGLAQGAGEQFF	TGTGCCAGCGGGTTGGCACAGGGGGCCGGGGAGCAGTTCTTC
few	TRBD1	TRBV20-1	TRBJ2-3	CSRDSIKDTDTQYF	TGCAGTCGGGACAGCATAAAGGACACAGATACGCAGTATTTT